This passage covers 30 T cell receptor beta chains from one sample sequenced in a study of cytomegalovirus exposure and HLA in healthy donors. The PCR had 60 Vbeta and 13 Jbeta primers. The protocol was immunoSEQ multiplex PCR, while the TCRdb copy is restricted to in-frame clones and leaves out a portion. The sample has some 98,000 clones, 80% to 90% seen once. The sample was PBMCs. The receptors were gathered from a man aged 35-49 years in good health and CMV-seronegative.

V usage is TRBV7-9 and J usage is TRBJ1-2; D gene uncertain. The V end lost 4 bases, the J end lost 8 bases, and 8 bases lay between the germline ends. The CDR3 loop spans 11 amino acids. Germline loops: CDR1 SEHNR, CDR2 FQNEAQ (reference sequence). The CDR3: CASSSSGGYTF. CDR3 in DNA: TGTGCCAGCAGCTCTTCAGGAGGCTACACCTTC.

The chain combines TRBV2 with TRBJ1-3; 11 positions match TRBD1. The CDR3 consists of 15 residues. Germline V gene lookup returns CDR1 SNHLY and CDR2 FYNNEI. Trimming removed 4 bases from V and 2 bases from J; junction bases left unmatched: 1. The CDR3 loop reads CASSVGQGAGNTIYF. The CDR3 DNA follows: TGTGCCAGCAGTGTGGGACAGGGGGCTGGAAACACCATATATTTT.

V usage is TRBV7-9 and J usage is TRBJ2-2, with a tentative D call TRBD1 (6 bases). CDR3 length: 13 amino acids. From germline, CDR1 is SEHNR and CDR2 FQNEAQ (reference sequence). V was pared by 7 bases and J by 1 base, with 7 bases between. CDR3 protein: CASTRGNTGELFF. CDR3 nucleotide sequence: TGTGCCAGCACCAGGGGGAACACCGGGGAGCTGTTTTTT.

In DNA, the CDR3 is TGTGCCATCAGTGGGGGTCAGGGATACGAGCAGTACTTC. Translating gives CAISGGQGYEQYF. This sequence joins TRBV10-3 and TRBJ2-7; the D gene is possibly TRBD1 (5 bases). This CDR3 is 13 amino acids long. The germline CDR1 and CDR2 sequences are ENHRY and SYGVKD. Trimming shortened V by 4 bases and J by 4 bases, and 11 bases separated the two germline ends.

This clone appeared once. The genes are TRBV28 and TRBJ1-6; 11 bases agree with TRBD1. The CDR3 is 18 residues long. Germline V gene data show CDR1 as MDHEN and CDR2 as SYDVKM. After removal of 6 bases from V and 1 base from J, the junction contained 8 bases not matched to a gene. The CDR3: CASRPGQGVPSYNSPLHF. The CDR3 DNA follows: TGTGCCAGCAGGCCGGGACAGGGGGTTCCTTCCTATAATTCACCCCTCCACTTT.

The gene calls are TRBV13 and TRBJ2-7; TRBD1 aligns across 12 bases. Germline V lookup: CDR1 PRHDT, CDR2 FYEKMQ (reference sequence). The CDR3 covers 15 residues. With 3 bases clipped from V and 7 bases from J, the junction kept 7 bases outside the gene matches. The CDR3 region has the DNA TGTGCCAGCAGCTTGGGGACAGGGGGCTACTGGGAGCAGTACTTC. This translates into CASSLGTGGYWEQYF.

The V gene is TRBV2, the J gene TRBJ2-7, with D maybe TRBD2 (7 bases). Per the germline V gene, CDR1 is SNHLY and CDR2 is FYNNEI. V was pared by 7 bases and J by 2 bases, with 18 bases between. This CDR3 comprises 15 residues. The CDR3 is CASTEGGAATYEQYF. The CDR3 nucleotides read TGTGCCAGCACGGAGGGGGGGGCGGCGACCTACGAGCAGTACTTC.

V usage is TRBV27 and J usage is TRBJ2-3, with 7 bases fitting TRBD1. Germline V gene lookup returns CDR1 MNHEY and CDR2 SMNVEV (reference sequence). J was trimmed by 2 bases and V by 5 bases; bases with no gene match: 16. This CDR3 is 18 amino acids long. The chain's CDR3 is CASSQLPRTGFITDTQYF. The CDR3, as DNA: TGTGCCAGCAGTCAACTCCCCCGGACAGGATTTATCACAGATACGCAGTATTTT.

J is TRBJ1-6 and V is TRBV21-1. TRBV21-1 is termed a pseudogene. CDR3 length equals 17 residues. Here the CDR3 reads CASSKETGIQNNSPLHF. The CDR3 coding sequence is TGTGCCAGCAGCAAAGAGACGGGAATACAAAATAATTCACCCCTCCACTTT.

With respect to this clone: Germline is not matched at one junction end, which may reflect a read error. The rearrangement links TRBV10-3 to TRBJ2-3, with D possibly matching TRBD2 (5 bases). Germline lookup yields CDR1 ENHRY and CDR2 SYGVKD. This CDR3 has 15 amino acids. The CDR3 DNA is TGTGCCATCAAGAGGGCAGGTCAAGTCGTGAATACGCGGTATTTT. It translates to CAIKRAGQVVNTRYF.

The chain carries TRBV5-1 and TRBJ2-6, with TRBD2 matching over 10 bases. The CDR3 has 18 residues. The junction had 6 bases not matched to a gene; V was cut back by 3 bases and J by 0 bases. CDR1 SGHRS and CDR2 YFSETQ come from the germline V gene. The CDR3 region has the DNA TGCGCCAGCAGCTCGAGGACTAGCGGAATCTCTGGGGCCAACGTCCTGACTTTC. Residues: CASSSRTSGISGANVLTF.

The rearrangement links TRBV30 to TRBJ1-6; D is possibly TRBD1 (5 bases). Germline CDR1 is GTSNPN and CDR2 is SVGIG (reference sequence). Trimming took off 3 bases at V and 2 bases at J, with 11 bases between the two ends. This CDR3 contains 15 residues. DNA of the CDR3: TGTGCCTGGAGGGGCCCGGGGGCCTATAATTCACCCCTCCACTTT. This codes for CAWRGPGAYNSPLHF.

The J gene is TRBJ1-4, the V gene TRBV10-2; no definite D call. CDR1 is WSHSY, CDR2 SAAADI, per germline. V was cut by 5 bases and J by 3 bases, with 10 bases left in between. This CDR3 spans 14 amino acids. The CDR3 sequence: CASSSNSPNEKLFF. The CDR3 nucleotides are TGCGCCAGCAGTTCGAACAGCCCTAATGAAAAACTGTTTTTT.

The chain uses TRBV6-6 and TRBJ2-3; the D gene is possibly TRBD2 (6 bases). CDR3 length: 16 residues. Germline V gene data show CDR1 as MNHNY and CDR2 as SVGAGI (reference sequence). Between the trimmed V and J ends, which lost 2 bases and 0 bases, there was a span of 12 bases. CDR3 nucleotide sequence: TGTGCCAGCAGTTACCCGAGTGGGACTAGCACAGATACGCAGTATTTT. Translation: CASSYPSGTSTDTQYF.

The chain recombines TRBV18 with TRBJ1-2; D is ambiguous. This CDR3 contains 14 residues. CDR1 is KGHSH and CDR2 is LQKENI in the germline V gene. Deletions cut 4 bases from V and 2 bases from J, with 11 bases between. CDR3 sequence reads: CASSREGANYGYTF. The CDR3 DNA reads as TGTGCCAGCTCACGTGAGGGCGCGAACTATGGCTACACCTTC. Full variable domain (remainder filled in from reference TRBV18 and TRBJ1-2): NAGVMQNPRHLVRRRGQEARLRCSPMKGHSHVYWYRQLPEEGLKFMVYLQKENIIDESGMPKERFSAEFPKEGPSILRIQQVVRGDSAAYFCASSREGANYGYTFGSGTRLTVV.

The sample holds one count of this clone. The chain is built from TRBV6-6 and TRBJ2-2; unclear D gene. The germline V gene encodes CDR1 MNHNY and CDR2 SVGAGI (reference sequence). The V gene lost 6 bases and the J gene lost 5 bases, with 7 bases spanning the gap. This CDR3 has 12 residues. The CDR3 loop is CASSLSTGELFF. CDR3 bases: TGTGCCAGCAGCCTTAGTACCGGGGAGCTGTTTTTT.

CDR3 in amino acids: CASSQGTEQETQYF. For the CDR3, the DNA is TGTGCCAGCAGCCAGGGGACAGAGCAAGAGACCCAGTACTTC. V usage is TRBV5-5 and J usage is TRBJ2-5, with TRBD1 identical over 7 bases. The CDR3 extends over 14 amino acids. Germline trimming cut 4 bases from V and 2 bases from J; bases unmatched to any gene: 5. Germline V gene sequence: CDR1 SGHKS, CDR2 YYEKEE (reference sequence). Based on the CDR3 plus reference TRBV5-5 and TRBJ2-5, the full variable domain is DAGVTQSPTHLIKTRGQQVTLRCSPISGHKSVSWYQQVLGQGPQFIFQYYEKEERGRGNFPDRFSARQFPNYSSELNVNALLLGDSALYLCASSQGTEQETQYFGPGTRLLVL.

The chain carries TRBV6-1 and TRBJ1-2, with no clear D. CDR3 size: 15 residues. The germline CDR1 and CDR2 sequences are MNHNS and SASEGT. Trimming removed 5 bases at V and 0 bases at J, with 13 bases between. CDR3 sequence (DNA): TGTGCCAGCAGTAAGACCGGGATAGCTAACTATGGCTACACCTTC. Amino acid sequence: CASSKTGIANYGYTF.

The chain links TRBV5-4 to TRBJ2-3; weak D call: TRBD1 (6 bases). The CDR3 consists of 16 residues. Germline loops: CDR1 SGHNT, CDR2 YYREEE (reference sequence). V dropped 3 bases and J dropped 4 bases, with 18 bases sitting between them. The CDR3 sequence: CASSSTGKLVADTQYF. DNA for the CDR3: TGTGCCAGCAGCTCGACAGGAAAACTAGTTGCAGATACGCAGTATTTT.

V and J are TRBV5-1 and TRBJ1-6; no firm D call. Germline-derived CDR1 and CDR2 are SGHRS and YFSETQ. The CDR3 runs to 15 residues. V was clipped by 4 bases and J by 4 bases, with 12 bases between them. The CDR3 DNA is TGCGCCAGCAGCGGACGACCGGGATATAATTCACCCCTCCACTTT. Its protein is CASSGRPGYNSPLHF.

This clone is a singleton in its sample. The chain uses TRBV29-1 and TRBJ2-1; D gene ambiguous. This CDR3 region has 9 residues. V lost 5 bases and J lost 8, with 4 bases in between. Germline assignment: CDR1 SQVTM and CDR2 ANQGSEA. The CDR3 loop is CSVSDEQFF. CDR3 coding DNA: TGCAGCGTTTCTGATGAGCAGTTCTTC.

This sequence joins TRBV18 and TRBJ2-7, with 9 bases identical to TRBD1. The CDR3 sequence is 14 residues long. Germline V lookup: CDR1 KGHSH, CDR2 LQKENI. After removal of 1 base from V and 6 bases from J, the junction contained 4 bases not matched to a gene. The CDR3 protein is CASSPRDRASEQYF. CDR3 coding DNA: TGTGCCAGCTCACCACGGGACAGGGCCTCCGAGCAGTACTTC.

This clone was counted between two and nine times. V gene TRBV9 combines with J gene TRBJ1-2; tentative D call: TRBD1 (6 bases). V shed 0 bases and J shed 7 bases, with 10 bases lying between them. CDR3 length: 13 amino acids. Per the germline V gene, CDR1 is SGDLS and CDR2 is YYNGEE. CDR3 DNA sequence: TGTGCCAGCAGCGTAGGAACAGGGACTGGCTACACCTTC. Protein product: CASSVGTGTGYTF.

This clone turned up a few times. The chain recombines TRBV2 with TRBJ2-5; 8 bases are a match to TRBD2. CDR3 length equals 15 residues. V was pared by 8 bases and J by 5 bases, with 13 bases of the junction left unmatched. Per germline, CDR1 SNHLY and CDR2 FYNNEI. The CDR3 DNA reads TGTGCCAGCGAGACTCGGCGGGGGGCGGGTGAGACCCAGTACTTC. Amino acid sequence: CASETRRGAGETQYF.

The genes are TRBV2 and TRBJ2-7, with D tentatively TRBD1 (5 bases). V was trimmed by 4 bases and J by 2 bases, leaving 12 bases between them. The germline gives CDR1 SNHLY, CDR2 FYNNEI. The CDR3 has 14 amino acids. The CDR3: CASSGTTSPYEQYF. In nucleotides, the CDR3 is TGTGCCAGCAGTGGGACAACAAGCCCCTACGAGCAGTACTTC.

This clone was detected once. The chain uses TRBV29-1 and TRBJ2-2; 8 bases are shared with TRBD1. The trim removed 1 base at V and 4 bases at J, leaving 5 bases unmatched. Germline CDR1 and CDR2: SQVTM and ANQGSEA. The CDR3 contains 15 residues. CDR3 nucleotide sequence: TGCAGCGTTGAAGTATGGACAGGGCTCACCGGGGAGCTGTTTTTT. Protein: CSVEVWTGLTGELFF.

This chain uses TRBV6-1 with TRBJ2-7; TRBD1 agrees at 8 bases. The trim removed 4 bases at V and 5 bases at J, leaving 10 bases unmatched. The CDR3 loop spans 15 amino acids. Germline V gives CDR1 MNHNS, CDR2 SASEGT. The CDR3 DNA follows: TGTGCCAGCAGTGGGGGGACAGGTCCTCCTAACGAGCAGTACTTC. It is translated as CASSGGTGPPNEQYF.

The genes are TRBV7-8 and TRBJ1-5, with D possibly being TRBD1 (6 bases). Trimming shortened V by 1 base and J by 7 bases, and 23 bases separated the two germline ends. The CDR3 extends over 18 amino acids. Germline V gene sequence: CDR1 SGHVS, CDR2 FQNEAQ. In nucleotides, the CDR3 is TGTGCCAGCAGCTTAGACGTTATCAGGCAGGGACAACCACAGCCCCAGCATTTT. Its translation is CASSLDVIRQGQPQPQHF.

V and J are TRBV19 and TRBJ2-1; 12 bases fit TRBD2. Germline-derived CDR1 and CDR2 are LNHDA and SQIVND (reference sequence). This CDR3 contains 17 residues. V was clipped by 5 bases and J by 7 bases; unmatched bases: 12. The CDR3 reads CASSPSASGGARNEQFF. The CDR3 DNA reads TGTGCCAGTAGTCCGTCGGCTAGCGGGGGGGCAAGGAATGAGCAGTTCTTC.

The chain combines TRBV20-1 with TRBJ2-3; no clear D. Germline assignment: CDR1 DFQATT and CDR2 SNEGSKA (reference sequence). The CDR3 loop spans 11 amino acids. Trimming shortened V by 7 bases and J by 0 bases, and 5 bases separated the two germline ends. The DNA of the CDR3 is TGCAGTGTAGTTAGCACAGATACGCAGTATTTT. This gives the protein CSVVSTDTQYF.